A single sample is the source of the 20 T cell receptor beta chains below, sequenced in a study of blood T cell repertoires in COVID-19. TCRdb's copy holds only in-frame clones and misses some; the assay was immunoSEQ multiplex PCR. Of about 200,000 clones in the sample, 81% were seen once. Sequencing input: PBMCs or T cells enriched from blood (not recorded which). These receptors came from a woman aged 45-60 years with acute COVID-19.

The chain joins TRBV4-1 to TRBJ1-1; 7 nucleotides line up with TRBD1. This CDR3 contains 17 residues. Per the germline V gene, CDR1 is MGHRA and CDR2 is YSYEKL. J lost 2 bases, V lost 1 base, and 10 bases had no gene match. CDR3 sequence reads: CASSQAPSQGPNTEAFF. As DNA, the CDR3 is TGCGCCAGCAGCCAAGCCCCTTCACAGGGGCCCAACACTGAAGCTTTCTTT.

The chain links TRBV5-6 to TRBJ2-2; 8 nucleotides match TRBD2. Germline V gene sequence: CDR1 SGHDT, CDR2 YYEEEE. V shed 2 bases, J shed 5 bases, and the junction held 5 bases outside the gene matches. The CDR3 runs 15 residues. The CDR3 nucleotides are TGTGCCAGCAGCTTATTTGGCGGGGGGACCGGGGAGCTGTTTTTT. This codes for CASSLFGGGTGELFF.

V and J are TRBV28 and TRBJ1-1; D is perhaps TRBD1 (5 bases). This CDR3 spans 15 amino acids. The germline V gene has CDR1 MDHEN and CDR2 SYDVKM. V was trimmed by 5 bases and J by 4 bases, leaving 17 bases between them. CDR3 sequence reads: CASSLPGTQGTEAFF. The CDR3 coding sequence is TGTGCCAGCAGTCTGCCGGGGACTCAGGGCACTGAAGCTTTCTTT.

The J gene is TRBJ2-3, the V gene TRBV19, with D maybe TRBD2 (6 bases). Deletions cut 5 bases from V and 8 bases from J, with 20 bases between. CDR3 length equals 15 residues. CDR1 and CDR2 (germline): LNHDA, SQIVND (reference sequence). CDR3 residues: CASSSPEGGRPTQYF. The CDR3 bases are TGTGCCAGTAGTTCCCCCGAAGGAGGGCGCCCTACGCAGTATTTT.

The J gene is TRBJ2-4, the V gene TRBV9; TRBD1 agrees at 8 bases. This CDR3 spans 16 amino acids. The J segment lost 7 bases and the V segment lost 4 bases, leaving 13 bases of the junction unmatched. Per germline, CDR1 SGDLS and CDR2 YYNGEE. CDR3: CASSPRQGYDSNIQYF. CDR3 in DNA: TGTGCCAGCAGCCCCAGACAGGGGTATGATTCGAACATTCAGTACTTC.

This clone has only one observation. This rearrangement joins TRBV19 to TRBJ2-1, with 7 bases matching TRBD1. V lost 10 bases and J lost 2; bases outside the gene matches: 11. CDR1 is LNHDA, CDR2 SQIVND, per germline (reference sequence). This CDR3 comprises 15 residues. Here the CDR3 DNA reads TGTGCCACCTTCCCCCGGACAGGAGCCTACAATGAGCAGTTCTTC. Encoded protein: CATFPRTGAYNEQFF. Combining the CDR3 with reference TRBV19 and TRBJ2-1 gives the whole variable domain DGGITQSPKYLFRKEGQNVTLSCEQNLNHDAMYWYRQDPGQGLRLIYYSQIVNDFQKGDIAEGYSVSREKKESFPLTVTSAQKNPTAFYLCATFPRTGAYNEQFFGPGTRLTVL.

This clone has more than one count but fewer than ten. The gene calls are TRBV5-6 and TRBJ2-3; D call uncertain. The CDR3 contains 11 residues. Looked up from germline, CDR1 is SGHDT and CDR2 is YYEEEE. V lost 4 bases, J lost 4 bases, and 4 bases lay in between. The CDR3 here is CASSLADTQYF. CDR3 in DNA: TGTGCCAGCAGCCTAGCAGATACGCAGTATTTT.

The chain recombines TRBV3-1 (or the pseudogene TRBV3-2) with TRBJ2-5; TRBD2 is a possible D gene (7 bases). The CDR3 length is 15 residues. The germline gives CDR1 LGHDT, CDR2 YNNKEL (reference sequence). V was pared by 2 bases and J by 1 base, with 11 bases between. DNA of the CDR3: TGTGCCAGCAGCCAAACACGGGGGGCCCAAGAGACCCAGTACTTC. It specifies CASSQTRGAQETQYF.

The chain couples TRBV7-2 to TRBJ1-5; 7 positions match TRBD1. The V gene end was trimmed by 6 bases and the J gene end by 4 bases; junction bases not matched to a gene: 9. Germline V gene sequence: CDR1 SGHTA, CDR2 FQGNSA. The CDR3 has 15 amino acids. The CDR3 nucleotides read TGTGCCAGCAGTTCCGGGACAGTCCCTAATCAGCCCCAGCATTTT. Translated: CASSSGTVPNQPQHF.

This clone has at least ten counts. This chain links TRBV5-5 with TRBJ2-7; the match to TRBD1 covers 8 bases. Germline V lookup: CDR1 SGHKS, CDR2 YYEKEE (reference sequence). V lost 2 bases and J lost 4; bases outside the gene matches: 2. The CDR3 runs 13 residues. The CDR3 sequence: CASSFQGAYEQYF. DNA of the CDR3: TGTGCCAGCAGCTTCCAGGGGGCTTACGAGCAGTACTTC. The variable domain in full, with the rest retrieved from reference TRBV5-5 and TRBJ2-7, is DAGVTQSPTHLIKTRGQQVTLRCSPISGHKSVSWYQQVLGQGPQFIFQYYEKEERGRGNFPDRFSARQFPNYSSELNVNALLLGDSALYLCASSFQGAYEQYFGPGTRLTVT.

The gene calls are TRBV7-8 and TRBJ2-3, with 10 bases aligning to TRBD2. Germline CDR1 SGHVS, CDR2 FQNEAQ. The CDR3 totals 15 residues. J gave up 3 bases and V 5 bases, and 5 bases lay outside the gene matches. Here the CDR3 DNA reads TGTGCCAGCAGCCGGCTAGCGGGAGAGACAGATACGCAGTATTTT. It specifies CASSRLAGETDTQYF.

This clone was counted once. The rearrangement uses TRBV4-1 and TRBJ2-7; maybe TRBD1 (6 bases). V lost 1 base, J lost 0 bases, and 10 bases lay in between. The CDR3 has 15 amino acids. Germline loops: CDR1 MGHRA, CDR2 YSYEKL. Here the CDR3 reads CASSQGRGSSYEQYF. The CDR3 nucleotides read TGCGCCAGCAGCCAAGGCAGGGGTTCCTCCTACGAGCAGTACTTC.

V gene TRBV6-8 combines with J gene TRBJ2-1; 9 bases fit TRBD1. CDR1 and CDR2 from the germline V gene are MNHGY and SAAAGT. The trim removed 5 bases at V and 7 bases at J, leaving 6 bases unmatched. The CDR3 length is 14 residues. The CDR3 coding sequence is TGTGCCAGCAGTCTTACCGGGACAGGGAATGAGCAGTTCTTC. Its translation: CASSLTGTGNEQFF.

The V gene is TRBV11-2, the J gene TRBJ2-7, with D possibly TRBD1 on 6 matching bases. This CDR3 region has 14 residues. Per the germline V gene, CDR1 is SGHAT and CDR2 is FQNNGV. Trimming left V 5 bases short and J 0 bases short, with 11 bases between. The CDR3 here is CASSVGQLSYEQYF. The CDR3 bases are TGTGCCAGCAGCGTCGGACAGCTCTCCTACGAGCAGTACTTC.

The rearrangement uses TRBV5-4 and TRBJ2-1; D is ambiguous. Trimming left V 0 bases short and J 0 bases short, with 7 bases between. Germline lookup yields CDR1 SGHNT and CDR2 YYREEE (reference sequence). The CDR3 is 15 residues long. CDR3 amino acids: CASSLAGSSYNEQFF. CDR3 in DNA: TGTGCCAGCAGCTTGGCGGGTAGCTCCTACAATGAGCAGTTCTTC. The whole variable domain, filled in from reference TRBV5-4 and TRBJ2-1, reads ETGVTQSPTHLIKTRGQQVTLRCSSQSGHNTVSWYQQALGQGPQFIFQYYREEENGRGNFPPRFSGLQFPNYSSELNVNALELDDSALYLCASSLAGSSYNEQFFGPGTRLTVL.

The chain joins TRBV27 to TRBJ1-2, with D possibly TRBD1 on 5 matching bases. V lost 3 bases and J 4 bases, leaving 15 bases between the germline ends. The germline V gene has CDR1 MNHEY and CDR2 SMNVEV (reference sequence). The CDR3 contains 15 residues. CDR3 residues: CASSFKEGLGYGYTF. Here the CDR3 DNA reads TGTGCCAGCAGTTTCAAGGAGGGGCTTGGCTATGGCTACACCTTC.

The rearrangement uses TRBV30 and TRBJ2-5; D may be TRBD2 (6 bases). Trimming shortened V by 0 bases and J by 0 bases, and 11 bases separated the two germline ends. Per germline, CDR1 GTSNPN and CDR2 SVGIG (reference sequence). This CDR3 spans 15 amino acids. The CDR3 spells CAWSVGLADQETQYF. The CDR3 nucleotides are TGTGCCTGGAGTGTAGGGTTAGCGGACCAAGAGACCCAGTACTTC.

The chain carries TRBV19 and TRBJ2-5; TRBD1 matches 7 bases. The CDR3 has 14 amino acids. Germline V gene lookup returns CDR1 LNHDA and CDR2 SQIVND (reference sequence). With V trimmed by 6 bases and J by 5 bases, 9 bases remained unmatched. The DNA for the CDR3 is TGTGCCAGTAGGGACGACAGGGCGAAGGAGACCCAGTACTTC. Encoded protein: CASRDDRAKETQYF.

The chain links TRBV2 to TRBJ2-3, with 8 bases that match TRBD2. CDR1 is SNHLY, CDR2 FYNNEI, per germline. Trimming cost V 9 bases and J 2 bases; bases outside gene matches: 13. CDR3 length: 16 amino acids. CDR3 protein: CARRTAGGLNTDTQYF. The CDR3 region has the DNA TGTGCCAGAAGAACGGCGGGGGGCCTAAACACAGATACGCAGTATTTT. Looking up the rest from reference TRBV2 and TRBJ2-3 gives the full variable domain: EPEVTQTPSHQVTQMGQEVILRCVPISNHLYFYWYRQILGQKVEFLVSFYNNEISEKSEIFDDQFSVERPDGSNFTLKIRSTKLEDSAMYFCARRTAGGLNTDTQYFGPGTRLTVL.

The CDR3, as DNA: TGTGCCAGCAGCCTAGACTATGGCTACACCTTC. This sequence encodes CASSLDYGYTF. The chain employs TRBV3-1 (or the pseudogene TRBV3-2) and TRBJ1-2, with no clear D. The V gene's germline CDR1 is LGHDT and CDR2 YNNKEL (reference sequence). Trimming pared 4 bases from V and 3 bases from J, leaving 3 bases between. The CDR3 extends over 11 amino acids.